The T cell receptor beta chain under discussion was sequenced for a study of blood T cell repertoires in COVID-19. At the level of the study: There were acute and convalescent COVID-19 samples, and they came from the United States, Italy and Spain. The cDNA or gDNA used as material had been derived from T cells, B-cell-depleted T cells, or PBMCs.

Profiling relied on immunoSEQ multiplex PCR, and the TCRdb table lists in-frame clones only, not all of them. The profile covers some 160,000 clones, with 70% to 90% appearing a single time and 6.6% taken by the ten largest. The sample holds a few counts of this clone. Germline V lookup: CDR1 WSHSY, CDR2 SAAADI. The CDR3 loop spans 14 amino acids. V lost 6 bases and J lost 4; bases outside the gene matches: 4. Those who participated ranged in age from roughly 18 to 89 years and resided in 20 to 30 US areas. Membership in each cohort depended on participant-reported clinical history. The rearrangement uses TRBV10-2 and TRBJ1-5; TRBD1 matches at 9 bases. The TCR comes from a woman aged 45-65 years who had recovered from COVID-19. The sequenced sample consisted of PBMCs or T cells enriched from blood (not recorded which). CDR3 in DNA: TGCGCCAGCAGCCGGGACAGGGATAATCAGCCCCAGCATTTT. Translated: CASSRDRDNQPQHF.